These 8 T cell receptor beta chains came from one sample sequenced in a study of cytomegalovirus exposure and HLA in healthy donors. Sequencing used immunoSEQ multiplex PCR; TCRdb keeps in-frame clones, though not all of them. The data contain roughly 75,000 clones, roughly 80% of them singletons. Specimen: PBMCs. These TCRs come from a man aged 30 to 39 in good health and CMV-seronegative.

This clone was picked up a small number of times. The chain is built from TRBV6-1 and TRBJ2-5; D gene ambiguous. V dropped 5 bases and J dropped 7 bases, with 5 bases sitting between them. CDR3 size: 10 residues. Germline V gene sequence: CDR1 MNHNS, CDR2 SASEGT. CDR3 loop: CASSHGTQYF. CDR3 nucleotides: TGTGCCAGCAGTCACGGGACCCAGTACTTC.

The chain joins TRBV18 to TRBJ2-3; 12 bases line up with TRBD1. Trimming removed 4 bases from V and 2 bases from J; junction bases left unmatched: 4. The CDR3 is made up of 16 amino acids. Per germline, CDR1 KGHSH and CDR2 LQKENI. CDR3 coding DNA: TGTGCCAGCTCACTACCGGGACAGGGGGCCACAGATACGCAGTATTTT. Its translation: CASSLPGQGATDTQYF.

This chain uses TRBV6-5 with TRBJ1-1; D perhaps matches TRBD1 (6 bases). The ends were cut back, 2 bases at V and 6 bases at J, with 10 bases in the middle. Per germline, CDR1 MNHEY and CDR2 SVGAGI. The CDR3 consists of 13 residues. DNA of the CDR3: TGTGCCAGCAGTTACACCAGGGGCTCTGAAGCTTTCTTT. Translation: CASSYTRGSEAFF.

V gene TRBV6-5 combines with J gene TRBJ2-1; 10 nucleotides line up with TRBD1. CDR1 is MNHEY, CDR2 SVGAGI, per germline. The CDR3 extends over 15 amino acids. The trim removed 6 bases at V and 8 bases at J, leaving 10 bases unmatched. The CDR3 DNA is TGTGCCAGCAGCCGGCGGACAGGGGGTTACTATGAGCAGTTCTTC. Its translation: CASSRRTGGYYEQFF.

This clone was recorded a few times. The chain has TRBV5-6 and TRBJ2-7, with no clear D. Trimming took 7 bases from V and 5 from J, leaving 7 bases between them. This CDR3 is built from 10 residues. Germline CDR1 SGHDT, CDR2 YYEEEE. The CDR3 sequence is CASGPNEQYF. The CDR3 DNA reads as TGTGCCAGCGGGCCGAACGAGCAGTACTTC.

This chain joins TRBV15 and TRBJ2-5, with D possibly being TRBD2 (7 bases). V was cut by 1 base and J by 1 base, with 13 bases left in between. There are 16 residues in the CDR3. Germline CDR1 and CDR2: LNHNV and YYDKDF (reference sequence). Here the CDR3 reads CATSRAWGGPQETQYF. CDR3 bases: TGTGCCACCAGCAGAGCCTGGGGGGGGCCCCAAGAGACCCAGTACTTC.

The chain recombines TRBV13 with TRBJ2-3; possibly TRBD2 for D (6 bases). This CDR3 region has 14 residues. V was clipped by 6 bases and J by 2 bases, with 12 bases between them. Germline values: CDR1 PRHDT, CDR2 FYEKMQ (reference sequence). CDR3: CASSQGGPTDTQYF. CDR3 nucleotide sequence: TGTGCCAGCAGTCAAGGAGGGCCCACAGATACGCAGTATTTT.

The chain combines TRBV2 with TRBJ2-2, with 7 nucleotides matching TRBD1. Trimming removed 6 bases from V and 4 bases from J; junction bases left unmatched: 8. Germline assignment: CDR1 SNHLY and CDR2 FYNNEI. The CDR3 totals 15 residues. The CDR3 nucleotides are TGTGCCAGCAGCGCAATACAGGGGACCACCGGGGAGCTGTTTTTT. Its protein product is CASSAIQGTTGELFF.